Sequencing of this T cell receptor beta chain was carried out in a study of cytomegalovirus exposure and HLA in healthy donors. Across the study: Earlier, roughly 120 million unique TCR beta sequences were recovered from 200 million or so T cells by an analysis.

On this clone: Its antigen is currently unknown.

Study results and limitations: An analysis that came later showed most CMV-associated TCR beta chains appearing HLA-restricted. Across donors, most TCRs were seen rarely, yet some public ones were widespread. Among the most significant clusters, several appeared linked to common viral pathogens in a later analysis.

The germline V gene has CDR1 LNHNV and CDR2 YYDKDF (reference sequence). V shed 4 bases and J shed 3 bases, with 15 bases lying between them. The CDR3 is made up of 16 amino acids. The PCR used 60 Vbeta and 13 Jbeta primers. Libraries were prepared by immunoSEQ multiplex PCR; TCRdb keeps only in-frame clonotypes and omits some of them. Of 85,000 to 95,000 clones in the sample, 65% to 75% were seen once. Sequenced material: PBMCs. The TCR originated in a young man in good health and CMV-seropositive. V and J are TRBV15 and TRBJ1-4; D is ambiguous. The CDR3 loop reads CATSKGETRANEKLFF. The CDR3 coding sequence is TGTGCCACCAGCAAGGGAGAAACGAGGGCTAATGAAAAACTGTTTTTT.